These T cell receptor beta chains were read from a single sample in a study of post-analysis software for immune sequencing data. One entry per CDR3 protein, called by TCRdb with MiXCR from the PCR reads. Among some 890,000 distinct CDR3 sequences listed, roughly 50% were seen once. The sequenced material came from blood. The receptors come from a girl between 5 and 17 years old with multiple sclerosis. CDR3s include the opening cysteine and the closing phenylalanine or tryptophan. The D gene is left open where the match is weak. Size tells how often a clone was seen (once, few, many) or the class of an expanded clone, and some rows leave it out.

clone size: -; J gene: TRBJ2-5; V gene: TRBV5-1; D gene: -; CDR3 DNA: TGCGCCAGCAGCTCAGCGGCCCTCCAAGAGACCCAGGACTTC; CDR3 protein: CASSSAALQETQDF
clone size: -; J gene: TRBJ1-2; V gene: TRBV5-1; D gene: TRBD1; CDR3 DNA: TGCGCCAGCAGCCATGCTCAGGGACAGGGCGATGGCTACATCTTC; CDR3 protein: CASSHAQGQGDGYIF
clone size: -; J gene: TRBJ2-4; V gene: TRBV6-1; D gene: -; CDR3 DNA: TGTGCCACCAGTGAGCACGGCCCCCCTAACATTCAGTACTTC; CDR3 protein: CATSEHGPPNIQYF
clone size: -; J gene: TRBJ1-1; V gene: TRBV7-3; D gene: -; CDR3 DNA: TGTGCCAGCAGCTTAAACTCACTACGCCCCCATGAAGCTTTCTTT; CDR3 protein: CASSLNSLRPHEAFF
clone size: few; J gene: TRBJ2-1; V gene: TRBV5-1; D gene: TRBD2; CDR3 DNA: TGCGCCAGCAGCTTGGGAAGGAGCGGGGGGGCGAACAATGAGCAGTTCTTC; CDR3 protein: CASSLGRSGGANNEQFF
clone size: -; J gene: TRBJ2-3; V gene: TRBV10-1; D gene: -; CDR3 DNA: TGCGCCAGCAGTGAATTGGGCCAGGGGTCTGAAACGCAGTATTTT; CDR3 protein: CASSELGQGSETQYF
clone size: few; J gene: TRBJ1-2; V gene: TRBV29-1; D gene: TRBD1; CDR3 DNA: TGCAGCGTTGTAGGGACAGGGCGGGGCTATGGCTACACCTTC; CDR3 protein: CSVVGTGRGYGYTF
clone size: -; J gene: TRBJ1-1; V gene: TRBV5-1; D gene: -; CDR3 DNA: TGCGCCAGCAGCTTCTCGGGGTCGGGGTACACTGAAGCTTTCTTT; CDR3 protein: CASSFSGSGYTEAFF
clone size: -; J gene: TRBJ1-2; V gene: TRBV28; D gene: -; CDR3 DNA: TGTGCCAGCAGTTCGATAGCGGGATCCTCCATCTATGGCTACACCTTC; CDR3 protein: CASSSIAGSSIYGYTF
clone size: few; J gene: TRBJ2-7; V gene: TRBV7-9; D gene: TRBD2; CDR3 DNA: TGTGCCAGCTGGACTAGCGGAACCTACGAGCAGTACTTC; CDR3 protein: CASWTSGTYEQYF
clone size: -; J gene: TRBJ2-6; V gene: TRBV7-3; D gene: -; CDR3 DNA: TGTGCCAGCAGCCCCATCCCCAGGACCTCTGGGGCCAACGTCCTGACTTTC; CDR3 protein: CASSPIPRTSGANVLTF
clone size: -; J gene: TRBJ2-7; V gene: TRBV5-1; D gene: -; CDR3 DNA: TGCGCCAGCAGCGTCGGCAGACGGGGCGAGCAGTACTTC; CDR3 protein: CASSVGRRGEQYF
clone size: -; J gene: TRBJ1-1; V gene: TRBV12-3/TRBV12-4; D gene: -; CDR3 DNA: TGTGCCAGCAGTCCTCTCCAGAGGAACACTGAAGCTTTCTTT; CDR3 protein: CASSPLQRNTEAFF
clone size: few; J gene: TRBJ2-1; V gene: TRBV12-3/TRBV12-4; D gene: -; CDR3 DNA: TGTGCCAGCAGGGGAGGACAGCCCTACAATGAGCAGTTCTTC; CDR3 protein: CASRGGQPYNEQFF
clone size: -; J gene: TRBJ1-1; V gene: TRBV5-1; D gene: -; CDR3 DNA: TGCGCCAGCAGCAGAAAGGAGGACACTGAAGCTTTCTTT; CDR3 protein: CASSRKEDTEAFF
clone size: few; J gene: TRBJ2-4; V gene: TRBV11-1; D gene: TRBD1; CDR3 DNA: TGTGCCAGCGGGGGACAGCCCAAAAACATTCAGTACTTC; CDR3 protein: CASGGQPKNIQYF
clone size: many; J gene: TRBJ2-1; V gene: TRBV7-6; D gene: -; CDR3 DNA: TGTGCCAGCAGCCCCGGTCTCAATGAGCAGTTCTTC; CDR3 protein: CASSPGLNEQFF
clone size: -; J gene: TRBJ2-5; V gene: TRBV20-1; D gene: TRBD1; CDR3 DNA: TGCAGTCCCGGGACAGCCGCCGGGGAGACCCAGTACTTC; CDR3 protein: CSPGTAAGETQYF
clone size: -; J gene: TRBJ2-7; V gene: TRBV25-1; D gene: TRBD2; CDR3 DNA: TGTGCCACTAGCGGGAATTCCTACGAGCAGTACTTC; CDR3 protein: CATSGNSYEQYF
clone size: few; J gene: TRBJ2-1; V gene: TRBV7-6; D gene: TRBD2; CDR3 DNA: TGTGCCAGCAGCCCGGAGCGGGGTAACTTCCGAGCCTACAATGAGCAGTTCTTC; CDR3 protein: CASSPERGNFRAYNEQFF
clone size: few; J gene: TRBJ1-1; V gene: TRBV7-2; D gene: -; CDR3 DNA: TGTGCCAGCAGCTTACATGGGGGGAACACTGAAGCTTTCTTT; CDR3 protein: CASSLHGGNTEAFF
clone size: -; J gene: TRBJ2-3; V gene: TRBV12-3/TRBV12-4; D gene: -; CDR3 DNA: TGTGCCAGCAGGTACAGGGACCCCACAGATACGCAGTATTTT; CDR3 protein: CASRYRDPTDTQYF
clone size: -; J gene: TRBJ2-7; V gene: TRBV12-3/TRBV12-4; D gene: -; CDR3 DNA: TGTGCCAGCAGAAACCACGGGAAGGAGCAGTACTTC; CDR3 protein: CASRNHGKEQYF
clone size: -; J gene: TRBJ2-1; V gene: TRBV10-3; D gene: -; CDR3 DNA: TGTGCCATCAGTGAGTCTACCTCCGGGATTCAGTTCTTC; CDR3 protein: CAISESTSGIQFF
clone size: -; J gene: TRBJ1-1; V gene: TRBV5-1; D gene: TRBD1; CDR3 DNA: TGCGCCAGCAGCTTCGAACAGGGGCGCACTGAAGCTTTCTTT; CDR3 protein: CASSFEQGRTEAFF
clone size: -; J gene: TRBJ2-1; V gene: TRBV4-1; D gene: TRBD2; CDR3 DNA: TGCGCCAGCAGCCCGGCGGGGACTAGCGGTGGAAATGAGCAGTTCTTC; CDR3 protein: CASSPAGTSGGNEQFF
clone size: -; J gene: TRBJ1-2; V gene: TRBV27; D gene: -; CDR3 DNA: TGTGCCAGCGGCTTCATCCCCTCCCCGGCCGTCTATGGCTACACCTTC; CDR3 protein: CASGFIPSPAVYGYTF
clone size: -; J gene: TRBJ1-2; V gene: TRBV12-5; D gene: -; CDR3 DNA: TGTGCTAGTGGTTTGACGACAACCTCCAGACAGCACGCTAACTATGGCTACACCTTC; CDR3 protein: CASGLTTTSRQHANYGYTF
clone size: few; J gene: TRBJ2-3; V gene: TRBV7-2; D gene: TRBD2; CDR3 DNA: TGTGCCAGCAGCCTGCGTGGGGCGGGGGGCCCACGGCATACGCAGTATTTT; CDR3 protein: CASSLRGAGGPRHTQYF
clone size: once; J gene: TRBJ1-2; V gene: TRBV12-5; D gene: -; CDR3 DNA: TGTGCTAGTGGTTTGATAAGGACGCCTGGCTACACCTTC; CDR3 protein: CASGLIRTPGYTF
clone size: -; J gene: TRBJ1-1; V gene: TRBV21-1; D gene: -; CDR3 DNA: TGTGCCAGCAGCAAAGGGGGCGCGGGGGTTGAAGCTTTCTTT; CDR3 protein: CASSKGGAGVEAFF
clone size: -; J gene: TRBJ1-5; V gene: TRBV20-1; D gene: -; CDR3 DNA: TGCCGTGCTACGGAAACAGGGTCCCACGGGCCCCAGCATTTT; CDR3 protein: CRATETGSHGPQHF
clone size: -; J gene: TRBJ1-2; V gene: TRBV12-3/TRBV12-4; D gene: -; CDR3 DNA: TGTGCCAGCATTACCCCAGGGCATGGCTACACCTTC; CDR3 protein: CASITPGHGYTF
clone size: -; J gene: TRBJ2-7; V gene: TRBV29-1; D gene: -; CDR3 DNA: TGCAGCGTTGAAGTAAGCGGCTCCTACGAGCAGTACTTC; CDR3 protein: CSVEVSGSYEQYF
clone size: -; J gene: TRBJ2-5; V gene: TRBV20-1; D gene: TRBD2; CDR3 DNA: TGCAGTGCTAGAGGTACTAGCGGGGGGATCGAGACCCAGTACTTC; CDR3 protein: CSARGTSGGIETQYF
clone size: few; J gene: TRBJ2-7; V gene: TRBV7-3; D gene: -; CDR3 DNA: TGTGCCAGCAGCGCGCAACAAGGAGAGCAGTACTTC; CDR3 protein: CASSAQQGEQYF
clone size: few; J gene: TRBJ1-1; V gene: TRBV5-1; D gene: -; CDR3 DNA: TGCGCCAGCAGCTTGGAAGGGGCTGGAGCTTTCTTT; CDR3 protein: CASSLEGAGAFF
clone size: -; J gene: TRBJ2-7; V gene: TRBV10-2; D gene: TRBD2; CDR3 DNA: TGCGCCAGCCTGGGGCGAGCGGGAGGCCTGACCTACGAGCAGTACTTC; CDR3 protein: CASLGRAGGLTYEQYF
clone size: -; J gene: TRBJ2-3; V gene: TRBV5-1; D gene: -; CDR3 DNA: TGCGCCAGCAGCTTGCGCGGGCCTCCACCCACAGATACGCAGTATTTT; CDR3 protein: CASSLRGPPPTDTQYF
clone size: -; J gene: TRBJ1-2; V gene: TRBV3-1; D gene: -; CDR3 DNA: TGTGCCAGCAGCCAAGAAGGCGGGTACATCTATGGCTACACCTTC; CDR3 protein: CASSQEGGYIYGYTF
clone size: -; J gene: TRBJ1-1; V gene: TRBV7-8; D gene: -; CDR3 DNA: TGTGCCAGCAGCTTAGAACGGAATTTAAGAACTGAAGCTTTCTTT; CDR3 protein: CASSLERNLRTEAFF
clone size: few; J gene: TRBJ2-1; V gene: TRBV13; D gene: TRBD1; CDR3 DNA: TGTGCCAGCAGCTTAGGACAGGGGAACAACTACAATGAGCAGTTCTTC; CDR3 protein: CASSLGQGNNYNEQFF
clone size: -; J gene: TRBJ2-5; V gene: TRBV5-1; D gene: -; CDR3 DNA: TGCGCCAGCAGCACGCGGCCGCAAGAGACCCAGTACTTC; CDR3 protein: CASSTRPQETQYF
clone size: -; J gene: TRBJ2-7; V gene: TRBV7-6; D gene: -; CDR3 DNA: TGTGCCAGCAGCCCCCCTCGGATGGGAGAACACTACGAGCAGTACTTC; CDR3 protein: CASSPPRMGEHYEQYF
clone size: -; J gene: TRBJ2-7; V gene: TRBV4-1; D gene: TRBD1; CDR3 DNA: TGCGCCAGCAGCCAAGTGGACAGGGTCGTCGACGAGCAGTACTTC; CDR3 protein: CASSQVDRVVDEQYF
clone size: -; J gene: TRBJ2-1; V gene: TRBV28; D gene: TRBD1; CDR3 DNA: TGTGCCAGCAGTTTACGGACAGGGGGCTGGGGCTCCTACAATGAGCAGTTCTTC; CDR3 protein: CASSLRTGGWGSYNEQFF
clone size: few; J gene: TRBJ2-5; V gene: TRBV20-1; D gene: TRBD1; CDR3 DNA: TGCAGTTTCGAACCCATGACAGGGATGGAGGAGACCCAGTACTTC; CDR3 protein: CSFEPMTGMEETQYF
clone size: few; J gene: TRBJ2-5; V gene: TRBV29-1; D gene: TRBD2; CDR3 DNA: TGCAGCTTGGGACTAGCGGGAGACGTTAAGACCCAGTACTTC; CDR3 protein: CSLGLAGDVKTQYF
clone size: -; J gene: TRBJ2-5; V gene: TRBV29-1; D gene: -; CDR3 DNA: TGCAGCGTTCTACAGTCACCAGAGACCCAGTACTTC; CDR3 protein: CSVLQSPETQYF
clone size: -; J gene: TRBJ1-5; V gene: TRBV4-2; D gene: -; CDR3 DNA: TGTGCCAGCAGCCAATTTCCACCATTAACAGGGATTGAGGGGGTCAATCAGCCCCAGCATTTT; CDR3 protein: CASSQFPPLTGIEGVNQPQHF
clone size: few; J gene: TRBJ2-1; V gene: TRBV7-3; D gene: TRBD2; CDR3 DNA: TGTGCCAGCAGCCTTTGGGGTAGCGGGAGTCGTAATGAGCAGTTCTTC; CDR3 protein: CASSLWGSGSRNEQFF
clone size: -; J gene: TRBJ1-2; V gene: TRBV18; D gene: -; CDR3 DNA: TGTGCCAGCTCACCGGGCCGCGCTGGGAGTGGCTACACCTTC; CDR3 protein: CASSPGRAGSGYTF
clone size: -; J gene: TRBJ2-1; V gene: TRBV29-1; D gene: -; CDR3 DNA: TGCAGCGTTGAAACAGGGTTAGAGCAGTTCTTC; CDR3 protein: CSVETGLEQFF